Below are 27 T cell receptor beta chains sequenced from a single sample in a study of cytomegalovirus exposure and HLA in healthy donors. This PCR relied on a set of 60 Vbeta primers and 13 Jbeta primers. Sequenced by immunoSEQ multiplex PCR; TCRdb stores in-frame clones only, minus some. The table lists more than 150,000 clones, roughly four fifths of them singletons. Sample: PBMCs. Receptors originate from a man aged 50 to 59 in good health and CMV-seronegative.

This chain uses TRBV14 with TRBJ2-2; possible D gene TRBD2, 6 bases. This CDR3 region has 14 residues. Germline CDR1 is SGHDN and CDR2 is FVKESK. Trimming removed 4 bases at V and 7 bases at J, with 13 bases between. CDR3 region: CASSPTRWLGELFF. The CDR3 coding sequence is TGTGCCAGCAGCCCGACTAGGTGGCTCGGGGAGCTGTTTTTT.

V is TRBV10-1 and J is TRBJ2-7; 7 bases map to TRBD2. The V segment lost 9 bases and the J segment 0 bases; nucleotides outside the gene matches: 8. CDR1 and CDR2 from the germline V gene are WNHNN and SYGVQD (reference sequence). The CDR3 has 14 residues. This chain's CDR3 is CARLLANPSYEQYF. DNA of the CDR3: TGCGCCAGATTACTAGCGAATCCCTCCTACGAGCAGTACTTC.

This clone appeared a single time. V gene TRBV19 combines with J gene TRBJ2-1, with 9 bases aligning to TRBD1. Trimming took 4 bases from V and 9 from J; bases not matched to a gene: 10. This CDR3 is 15 amino acids long. Germline V CDR1 and CDR2: LNHDA, SQIVND (reference sequence). In DNA form, the CDR3 reads TGTGCCAGTAGTAAAACCCCCGGGACAGGGCGTGAGCAGTTCTTC. This gives the protein CASSKTPGTGREQFF.

This clone was recorded a few times. The chain is built from TRBV9 and TRBJ1-1; possibly TRBD1 for D (5 bases). V dropped 4 bases and J dropped 4 bases, with 17 bases sitting between them. The length of the CDR3 is 15 residues. Per germline, CDR1 SGDLS and CDR2 YYNGEE. CDR3: CASSPTTGDGTEAFF. CDR3 coding DNA: TGTGCCAGCAGCCCAACCACGGGGGATGGCACTGAAGCTTTCTTT.

The chain joins TRBV7-2 to TRBJ2-1; weak D call: TRBD2 (6 bases). The CDR3 is 13 amino acids. From germline, CDR1 is SGHTA and CDR2 FQGNSA. The germline V and J ends were trimmed by 5 bases and 7 bases, with 12 bases remaining between them. The CDR3 reads CASSQGTRNEQFF. The CDR3 region has the DNA TGTGCCAGCAGCCAAGGGACTCGTAATGAGCAGTTCTTC.

This clone has a single count. This chain connects TRBV21-1 to TRBJ1-1; the table assigns TRBD1, which was not confirmed against the DNA. TRBV21-1 corresponds to a pseudogene. The CDR3 totals 16 residues. The CDR3 loop reads CASSKALMTGNTEAFF. The CDR3 DNA sequence: TGTGCCAGCAGCAAAGCTTTAATGACAGGAAACACTGAAGCTTTCTTT.

This clone was counted only a few times. This rearrangement joins TRBV5-1 to TRBJ1-2, with TRBD1 matching over 8 bases. CDR3 length: 17 residues. The germline gives CDR1 SGHRS, CDR2 YFSETQ. J gave up 4 bases and V 1 base, and 12 bases lay outside the gene matches. The CDR3, as DNA: TGCGCCAGCAGCTTGAACGCAGGGGGCGCACAGGCCTATGGCTACACCTTC. It encodes CASSLNAGGAQAYGYTF. Full variable domain (outside the CDR3, taken from reference TRBV5-1 and TRBJ1-2): KAGVTQTPRYLIKTRGQQVTLSCSPISGHRSVSWYQQTPGQGLQFLFEYFSETQRNKGNFPGRFSGRQFSNSRSEMNVSTLELGDSALYLCASSLNAGGAQAYGYTFGSGTRLTVV.

V gene TRBV11-3 combines with J gene TRBJ2-3, with D possibly matching TRBD1 (5 bases). The CDR3 totals 14 residues. Trimming shortened V by 1 base and J by 2 bases, and 7 bases separated the two germline ends. Germline lookup yields CDR1 SGHNT and CDR2 YENEEA. In DNA, the CDR3 is TGTGCCAGCAGCTTAGGGGGCGCCACAGATACGCAGTATTTT. Encoded protein: CASSLGGATDTQYF.

J is TRBJ2-3 and V is TRBV7-3; D is possibly TRBD1 (5 bases). With 0 bases removed from V and 5 bases from J, the gap between germline ends came to 12 bases. The CDR3 has 15 residues. Germline loops: CDR1 SGHTA, CDR2 FQGTGA. The CDR3 sequence: CASSLTALGQDTQYF. CDR3 in DNA: TGTGCCAGCAGCTTAACGGCCCTAGGACAAGATACGCAGTATTTT. Full variable domain (rest looked up from reference TRBV7-3 and TRBJ2-3): GAGVSQTPSNKVTEKGKYVELRCDPISGHTALYWYRQSLGQGPEFLIYFQGTGAADDSGLPNDRFFAVRPEGSVSTLKIQRTERGDSAVYLCASSLTALGQDTQYFGPGTRLTVL.

The J gene is TRBJ1-1, the V gene TRBV7-9, with D perhaps matching TRBD1 (5 bases). The germline gives CDR1 SEHNR, CDR2 FQNEAQ (reference sequence). Trimming shortened V by 4 bases and J by 4 bases, and 13 bases separated the two germline ends. The CDR3 loop spans 14 amino acids. In DNA, the CDR3 is TGTGCCAGCAGCTCAAATGGGGGGGGCACTGAAGCTTTCTTT. It specifies CASSSNGGGTEAFF.

This clone was seen just once. The chain carries TRBV19 and TRBJ1-6; D is perhaps TRBD1 (5 bases). This CDR3 has 18 residues. With 5 bases removed from V and 3 bases from J, the gap between germline ends came to 20 bases. CDR1 is LNHDA, CDR2 SQIVND, per germline (reference sequence). As DNA, the CDR3 is TGTGCCAGTAGTCGTGGGTTGGGGGGAAAAGACTATAATTCACCCCTCCACTTT. This gives the protein CASSRGLGGKDYNSPLHF. The complete variable domain, with remaining parts taken from reference TRBV19 and TRBJ1-6, reads DGGITQSPKYLFRKEGQNVTLSCEQNLNHDAMYWYRQDPGQGLRLIYYSQIVNDFQKGDIAEGYSVSREKKESFPLTVTSAQKNPTAFYLCASSRGLGGKDYNSPLHFGNGTRLTVT.

This clone was found once. The rearrangement uses TRBV7-3 and TRBJ2-3; tentatively, D is TRBD2 (6 bases). Per germline, CDR1 SGHTA and CDR2 FQGTGA. V lost 4 bases and J lost 0, with 8 bases in between. The CDR3 consists of 14 residues. This chain's CDR3 is CASSSGRSTDTQYF. The CDR3 coding sequence is TGTGCCAGCAGCTCCGGGAGAAGCACAGATACGCAGTATTTT.

The chain employs TRBV19 and TRBJ2-1; TRBD1 matches 8 bases. Per germline, CDR1 LNHDA and CDR2 SQIVND (reference sequence). With V trimmed by 5 bases and J by 9 bases, 9 bases remained unmatched. The CDR3 is made up of 14 amino acids. CDR3 protein: CASSRGTGFGEQFF. The CDR3 DNA reads TGTGCCAGTAGTCGGGGGACAGGATTTGGTGAGCAGTTCTTC.

The chain recombines TRBV4-3 with TRBJ1-1, with 8 nucleotides matching TRBD1. CDR3 length: 17 residues. In germline, CDR1 is LGHNA, CDR2 YSLEER. Trimming at V came to 1 base and at J to 1 base, leaving 8 bases not matched to a gene. The CDR3 here is CASSQVRQGASNTEAFF. The CDR3 DNA reads as TGCGCCAGCAGCCAAGTTAGGCAGGGGGCCTCGAACACTGAAGCTTTCTTT.

This chain joins TRBV29-1 and TRBJ1-5; a weak D match, TRBD1 (5 bases). Germline V gives CDR1 SQVTM, CDR2 ANQGSEA. This CDR3 is built from 15 residues. Trimming cost V 6 bases and J 2 bases, with 17 bases left between them. CDR3 DNA sequence: TGCAGCGTGGCGCAGGGAGGAAATGGCAATCAGCCCCAGCATTTT. This gives the protein CSVAQGGNGNQPQHF.

The chain recombines TRBV4-3 with TRBJ1-1, with D hard to call. The germline CDR1 and CDR2 sequences are LGHNA and YSLEER. The length of the CDR3 is 15 residues. Trimming pared 4 bases from V and 3 bases from J, leaving 15 bases between. The CDR3, as DNA: TGCGCCAGCAGCCCGATTACTAGGTGGGACACTGAAGCTTTCTTT. It specifies CASSPITRWDTEAFF.

Only a few counts were recorded for this clone. V is TRBV6-5 and J is TRBJ1-1, with TRBD1 matching 8 bases. In germline, CDR1 is MNHEY, CDR2 SVGAGI. Unmatched junction bases numbered 10, after V lost 5 bases and J lost 11 bases. This CDR3 comprises 13 residues. The CDR3 reads CASSERQGRDAFF. DNA for the CDR3: TGTGCCAGCAGTGAAAGACAGGGGCGGGATGCTTTCTTT.

The V call is TRBV7-6, the J call TRBJ2-3; a weak D match, TRBD1 (6 bases). Germline V CDR1 and CDR2: SGHVS, FNYEAQ. The CDR3 has 15 amino acids. The V gene lost 5 bases and the J gene lost 0 bases, with 12 bases spanning the gap. The CDR3 spells CASSARTVSTDTQYF. Written as DNA, the CDR3 is TGTGCCAGCAGCGCAAGGACAGTGAGCACAGATACGCAGTATTTT.

This clone came up once. The sample has other DNA sequences that encode this CDR3 too. The chain joins TRBV7-3 to TRBJ1-1; D is undetermined. This CDR3 is 19 amino acids long. V was cut by 1 base and J by 0 bases, with 21 bases left in between. Germline V CDR1 and CDR2: SGHTA, FQGTGA. CDR3 residues: CASSLNGLQRGGMNTEAFF. CDR3 DNA sequence: TGTGCCAGCAGCTTAAATGGGTTGCAGAGAGGCGGTATGAACACTGAAGCTTTCTTT.

The chain couples TRBV11-2 to TRBJ2-3; no reliable D call. Per the germline V gene, CDR1 is SGHAT and CDR2 is FQNNGV. The CDR3 loop spans 13 amino acids. V shed 6 bases and J shed 6 bases, with 13 bases lying between them. The CDR3 DNA reads TGTGCCAGCAGGGCAGGTTCTATGGATACGCAGTATTTT. Translating gives CASRAGSMDTQYF.

The rearrangement joins TRBV27 to TRBJ2-5; 7 bases are a match to TRBD1. V was pared by 6 bases and J by 5 bases, with 15 bases of the junction left unmatched. The CDR3 spans 16 residues. Germline CDR1 MNHEY, CDR2 SMNVEV (reference sequence). The DNA for the CDR3 is TGTGCCAGCAGGTCGAACAGGGGAGAGGGCGTGGAGACCCAGTACTTC. Encoded protein: CASRSNRGEGVETQYF.

The chain combines TRBV5-3 with TRBJ2-7; D perhaps matches TRBD1 (5 bases). TRBV5-3 is marked as an open reading frame, function uncertain. The CDR3 is 15 residues long. The V end was cut by 4 bases, the J end by 5 bases, with 19 bases between. The CDR3 loop reads CARSPGWQGKDEQYF. The DNA for the CDR3 is TGTGCCAGAAGCCCAGGCTGGCAGGGCAAAGACGAGCAGTACTTC.

This chain connects TRBV11-1 to TRBJ2-4; 8 bases are shared with TRBD1. V lost 2 bases, J lost 7 bases, and 4 bases stayed unmatched. The CDR3 consists of 14 residues. Germline assignment: CDR1 SGHAT and CDR2 FQDESV (reference sequence). CDR3 loop: CASSLSGQANIQYF. The DNA of the CDR3 is TGTGCCAGCAGCTTATCGGGACAGGCTAACATTCAGTACTTC.

Concerning this clone itself: Other DNA sequences in the sample encode the same CDR3. This chain links TRBV19 with TRBJ1-1; D is perhaps TRBD1 (5 bases). The ends were cut back, 1 base at V and 1 base at J, with 7 bases in the middle. This CDR3 comprises 14 residues. Germline values: CDR1 LNHDA, CDR2 SQIVND (reference sequence). The CDR3 nucleotides read TGTGCCAGTAGTATAGGGCAGGGGAACACTGAAGCTTTCTTT. Translated: CASSIGQGNTEAFF.

This sequence joins TRBV5-4 and TRBJ2-3, with 7 bases aligning to TRBD2. Germline CDR1 SGHNT, CDR2 YYREEE (reference sequence). This CDR3 contains 14 residues. Trimming took 0 bases from V and 8 from J; bases not matched to a gene: 6. The CDR3 nucleotides read TGTGCCAGCAGCTTGGGGGCGGGGGAGGGTACGCAGTATTTT. As protein: CASSLGAGEGTQYF.

This clone turned up a few times. The genes are TRBV2 and TRBJ1-1, with 9 nucleotides matching TRBD1. V lost 4 bases to trimming and J lost 5 bases; unmatched junction nucleotides: 5. The CDR3 has 14 residues. Looked up from germline, CDR1 is SNHLY and CDR2 is FYNNEI. This CDR3 reads CASSGTGEETEAFF. CDR3 bases: TGTGCCAGCAGTGGGACAGGGGAGGAAACTGAAGCTTTCTTT.

The CDR3 is CSVEVPRLATYEQYF. CDR3 bases: TGCAGCGTTGAAGTTCCGCGACTAGCGACCTACGAGCAGTACTTC. This chain links TRBV29-1 with TRBJ2-7, with TRBD2 matching 8 bases. Germline V lookup: CDR1 SQVTM, CDR2 ANQGSEA. J was trimmed by 2 bases and V by 1 base; bases with no gene match: 7. The CDR3 runs to 15 residues.